This passage covers 18 T cell receptor beta chains from one sample sequenced in a study of spatial heterogeneity in lung cancer. The time point is: sample taken at primary tumor resection. Unsorted samples of tumor, nontumor lung or frozen PBMC had their whole RNA sequenced. TCRdb independently ran MiXCR on the 5' RACE reads; one entry per CDR3 protein. The sample has approximately 92,000 distinct CDR3 sequences, roughly 12% seen once. The specimen was PBMCs, collected at surgery. The receptor source for this set is a male donor with early-stage non-small cell lung cancer.

The gene calls are TRBV6-5 and TRBJ2-4, with D unresolved. This CDR3 comprises 13 residues. Germline-derived CDR1 and CDR2 are MNHEY and SVGAGI. V lost 6 bases and J lost 0, with 6 bases in between. The CDR3 here is CASRTLAKNIQYF. The CDR3 DNA reads as TGTGCCAGCAGGACACTAGCCAAAAACATTCAGTACTTC.

About this clonotype itself: This may be a read error, as it is one base from a much larger clone. The chain joins TRBV5-1 to TRBJ2-5; weak D call: TRBD1 (6 bases). The CDR3 is made up of 13 amino acids. The germline V gene encodes CDR1 SGHRS and CDR2 YFSETQ. DNA for the CDR3: TGCGCCAGCAAGAACAGGGAAGCAGAGGCCCAGTACTTC. Translation: CASKNREAEAQYF.

This clonotype was seen at least ten times. This chain uses TRBV12-3 or TRBV12-4 with TRBJ2-7; D may be TRBD1 (5 bases). Trimming took off 5 bases at V and 7 bases at J, with 18 bases between the two ends. CDR3 size: 14 residues. The CDR3 DNA reads TGTGCCAGCAGTCCCAAGGGGCGGACGAGTGAGCAGTACTTC. Its protein product is CASSPKGRTSEQYF.

This clonotype was counted only a few times. J is TRBJ2-5 and V is TRBV6-1, with a weak D call TRBD1 (6 bases). Trimming took off 4 bases at V and 2 bases at J, with 14 bases between the two ends. From germline, CDR1 is MNHNS and CDR2 SASEGT. The CDR3 runs to 15 residues. CDR3 in DNA: TGTGCCAGCAGTGGGTCCCGGGACACTCAAGAGACCCAGTACTTC. It specifies CASSGSRDTQETQYF.

This clonotype was detected only a few times. The J gene is TRBJ2-3, the V gene TRBV5-1, with TRBD2 matching over 9 bases. Germline V lookup: CDR1 SGHRS, CDR2 YFSETQ. The CDR3 is 16 residues long. The V and J ends lost 4 bases and 1 base, in that order; junction bases with no gene match: 7. The CDR3 reads CASSTRVAGGTDTQYF. The CDR3, as DNA: TGCGCCAGCAGCACCCGGGTAGCGGGAGGCACAGATACGCAGTATTTT.

In this sample, this clonotype turned up a few times. The chain employs TRBV28 and TRBJ2-5; 13 nucleotides match TRBD2. With V trimmed by 6 bases and J by 5 bases, 6 bases remained unmatched. The CDR3 has 15 amino acids. CDR1 is MDHEN, CDR2 SYDVKM, per germline. CDR3 nucleotide sequence: TGTGCCAGCAGCACTCGGACTAGCGGGAGTGAGACCCAGTACTTC. Translation gives CASSTRTSGSETQYF.

This chain joins TRBV12-3 or TRBV12-4 and TRBJ1-5; D ambiguous. The length of the CDR3 is 14 residues. V was pared by 2 bases and J by 0 bases, with 5 bases between. DNA of the CDR3: TGTGCCAGCAGTTTATCAGTTAGCAATCAGCCCCAGCATTTT. It yields the protein CASSLSVSNQPQHF.

There are a few counts of this clonotype. The chain employs TRBV2 and TRBJ2-2; 8 bases map to TRBD1. Trimming removed 7 bases from V and 4 bases from J; junction bases left unmatched: 8. CDR3 length equals 15 residues. Germline V gene lookup returns CDR1 SNHLY and CDR2 FYNNEI. CDR3 sequence reads: CASTLTGEVTGELFF. CDR3 bases: TGTGCCAGCACTCTGACAGGGGAGGTCACCGGGGAGCTGTTTTTT.

This clonotype was picked up a small number of times. This sequence joins TRBV29-1 and TRBJ1-2, with TRBD1 identical over 9 bases. CDR1 and CDR2 from the germline V gene are SQVTM and ANQGSEA. The V and J ends lost 7 bases and 8 bases, in that order; junction bases with no gene match: 5. The CDR3 consists of 11 residues. This CDR3 is CSAGTGMGYTF. The CDR3 bases are TGCAGCGCCGGGACAGGGATGGGCTACACCTTC.

This clonotype has ten or more counts. The chain employs TRBV28 and TRBJ1-6; D gene unclear. The CDR3 loop spans 13 amino acids. V was shortened by 10 bases and J by 9 bases, with 16 bases between the two germline ends. Per the germline V gene, CDR1 is MDHEN and CDR2 is SYDVKM. CDR3 DNA: TGTGCCACCGAAAACCAAGTCGGTTCACCCCTCCACTTT. Amino acid sequence: CATENQVGSPLHF.

The chain is built from TRBV15 and TRBJ1-2; possible D gene TRBD1, 6 bases. This CDR3 spans 15 amino acids. Per the germline V gene, CDR1 is LNHNV and CDR2 is YYDKDF (reference sequence). Deletions cut 3 bases from V and 3 bases from J, with 14 bases between. CDR3 protein: CATSRVGAGYYGYTF. The DNA of the CDR3 is TGTGCCACCAGCAGGGTGGGGGCAGGATACTATGGCTACACCTTC.

Only a few counts were recorded for this clonotype. The V and J genes are TRBV2 and TRBJ2-7, with 11 bases lining up with TRBD2. This CDR3 comprises 19 residues. J lost 4 bases, V lost 5 bases, and 19 bases had no gene match. Germline V gives CDR1 SNHLY, CDR2 FYNNEI. The CDR3 DNA sequence: TGTGCCAGCAGTCAAAAGGGGCTAGCGGGAGGCTCTACGCGTTACGAGCAGTACTTC. Amino acid sequence: CASSQKGLAGGSTRYEQYF.

This clonotype was picked up a small number of times. The chain combines TRBV7-2 with TRBJ2-4, with D perhaps given as TRBD1 or TRBD2 (5 bases each). The germline V gene has CDR1 SGHTA and CDR2 FQGNSA. Between the trimmed V and J ends, which lost 5 bases and 10 bases, there was a span of 18 bases. This CDR3 contains 14 residues. CDR3 in amino acids: CASSRGTAPTIQYF. The CDR3 coding sequence is TGTGCCAGCAGCCGAGGGACCGCCCCAACAATTCAGTACTTC. Looking up the rest from reference TRBV7-2 and TRBJ2-4 gives the full variable domain: GAGVSQSPSNKVTEKGKDVELRCDPISGHTALYWYRQSLGQGLEFLIYFQGNSAPDKSGLPSDRFSAERTGGSVSTLTIQRTQQEDSAVYLCASSRGTAPTIQYFGAGTRLSVL.

The table lists this clonotype with many counts. The chain carries TRBV2 and TRBJ2-1; 11 bases line up with TRBD2. Trimming cost V 7 bases and J 0 bases; bases outside gene matches: 2. The CDR3 covers 15 residues. Germline V lookup: CDR1 SNHLY, CDR2 FYNNEI. This CDR3 reads CASITSGSSYNEQFF. In DNA form, the CDR3 reads TGTGCCAGCATTACTAGCGGGAGCTCCTACAATGAGCAGTTCTTC.

In its sample, this clonotype was seen a few times. V usage is TRBV7-9 and J usage is TRBJ2-1, with D maybe TRBD2 (6 bases). The CDR3 is made up of 16 amino acids. V lost 5 bases, J lost 4 bases, and 18 bases lay in between. Germline V gives CDR1 SEHNR, CDR2 FQNEAQ (reference sequence). The CDR3 sequence is CASSKAYGAGYNEQFF. The CDR3 bases are TGTGCCAGCAGCAAAGCGTATGGAGCGGGTTACAATGAGCAGTTCTTC.

The chain has TRBV5-4 and TRBJ2-5, with D possibly TRBD2 on 7 matching bases. The V gene lost 1 base and the J gene lost 4 bases, with 11 bases spanning the gap. Per the germline V gene, CDR1 is SGHNT and CDR2 is YYREEE (reference sequence). The CDR3 loop spans 14 amino acids. CDR3 protein: CASSLWGGSETQYF. The CDR3 coding sequence is TGTGCCAGCAGCTTGTGGGGGGGCTCAGAGACCCAGTACTTC.

In its sample, this clonotype was seen a few times. The chain uses TRBV12-3 or TRBV12-4 and TRBJ2-2, with D unresolved. The CDR3 covers 14 residues. V was cut by 6 bases and J by 6 bases, with 14 bases left in between. CDR3 residues: CASSPTGLAGELFF. In nucleotides, the CDR3 is TGTGCCAGCAGCCCCACCGGGTTGGCCGGGGAGCTGTTTTTT.

The CDR3 sequence is CASSFGLAGDGEQFF. The DNA for the CDR3 is TGTGCCAGCAGTTTTGGTCTAGCGGGAGATGGTGAGCAGTTCTTC. The V and J genes are TRBV12-3 or TRBV12-4 and TRBJ2-1, with TRBD2 matching 10 bases. The CDR3 spans 15 residues. The junction had 8 bases not matched to a gene; V was cut back by 3 bases and J by 9 bases.